These 32 T cell receptor beta chains originate from one sample sequenced in a study of beta chain features in type 1 diabetes. TCRB transcripts that were expressed got sequenced, as all of the isolated RNA had been reverse transcribed. Some clones are missing from TCRdb's copy, which holds only in-frame ones; the method was immunoSEQ multiplex PCR. The sample includes 330,000 or so clones, approximately 14% seen only once; the top ten take about 6.6%. The sequenced material came from central memory CD4+ T cells from blood. These receptors came from a man aged 30 to 39 in good health.

This clone appeared a few times. A junction boundary mismatches the germline segment, possibly from a read error. The V and J genes are TRBV7-2 and TRBJ2-7, with 7 bases lining up with TRBD1. This CDR3 spans 14 amino acids. Germline assignment: CDR1 SGHTA and CDR2 FQGNSA. CDR3 nucleotide sequence: TGCGCCAGCAGCCAAGGGACAGACACCTACGAGCAGTACTTC. Its protein product is CASSQGTDTYEQYF.

The gene calls are TRBV6-1 and TRBJ1-1; possibly TRBD1 for D (6 bases). The CDR3 is 13 residues long. The V end was cut by 3 bases, the J end by 6 bases, with 11 bases between. CDR1 is MNHNS, CDR2 SASEGT, per germline. The DNA of the CDR3 is TGTGCCAGCAGTGAGGTACAGGGATCTGAAGCTTTCTTT. Protein sequence: CASSEVQGSEAFF.

This chain's CDR3 is CASSWGQGDGYTF. DNA of the CDR3: TGCGCCAGCAGCTGGGGACAGGGGGACGGCTACACCTTC. The chain carries TRBV5-1 and TRBJ1-2, with 11 positions matching TRBD1. V lost 3 bases and J lost 8; bases outside the gene matches: 3. CDR3 length: 13 residues. Germline CDR1 is SGHRS and CDR2 is YFSETQ.

This clone has at least ten counts. This chain uses TRBV2 with TRBJ1-2, with no clear D. The V gene lost 2 bases and the J gene lost 4 bases, with 11 bases spanning the gap. The CDR3 is made up of 14 amino acids. Germline V gene sequence: CDR1 SNHLY, CDR2 FYNNEI. As DNA, the CDR3 is TGTGCCAGCAGTGAATTAGGCGCGGGCTATGGCTACACCTTC. Its translation is CASSELGAGYGYTF.

This clone appeared a few times. This rearrangement joins TRBV2 to TRBJ1-2; D unresolved. The CDR3 loop spans 13 amino acids. The germline V and J ends were trimmed by 3 bases and 4 bases, with 9 bases remaining between them. Per germline, CDR1 SNHLY and CDR2 FYNNEI. Here the CDR3 reads CASSENIFYGYTF. Here the CDR3 DNA reads TGTGCCAGCAGTGAGAACATTTTCTATGGCTACACCTTC.

The chain has TRBV7-6 and TRBJ2-2; D not certain. This CDR3 comprises 12 residues. Germline V gives CDR1 SGHVS, CDR2 FNYEAQ. The V gene lost 4 bases and the J gene lost 6 bases, with 6 bases spanning the gap. CDR3 sequence (DNA): TGTGCCAGCAGCTCCATCTCCGGGGAGCTGTTTTTT. Translating it yields CASSSISGELFF.

The chain employs TRBV10-3 and TRBJ1-2, with 7 bases identical to TRBD1. The CDR3 contains 14 residues. The J segment lost 4 bases and the V segment lost 10 bases, leaving 12 bases of the junction unmatched. The germline V gene encodes CDR1 ENHRY and CDR2 SYGVKD. CDR3 in amino acids: CATRLGGQLYGYTF. The DNA for the CDR3 is TGTGCCACCAGATTAGGGGGACAGCTCTATGGCTACACCTTC.

CDR3 loop: CASSFQRGEWETQYF. The CDR3 bases are TGTGCCAGCAGTTTCCAGAGGGGGGAATGGGAGACCCAGTACTTC. This rearrangement joins TRBV27 to TRBJ2-5, with D tentatively TRBD1 or TRBD2 (6 bases each). The CDR3 is made up of 15 amino acids. Germline CDR1 and CDR2: MNHEY and SMNVEV (reference sequence). Deletions cut 3 bases from V and 5 bases from J, with 16 bases between.

This chain links TRBV30 with TRBJ1-2, with TRBD1 matching 11 bases. The length of the CDR3 is 13 residues. CDR1 and CDR2 (germline): GTSNPN, SVGIG (reference sequence). Losses at the gene ends were 5 bases for V and 4 bases for J; bases not matched to a gene: 3. The CDR3 DNA reads TGTGCCTGGGGGACAGGGGGACGCTATGGCTACACCTTC. The encoded protein is CAWGTGGRYGYTF.

This clone occurred a few times. The V gene is TRBV5-1, the J gene TRBJ1-1; no reliable D call. Trimming took 0 bases from V and 1 from J, leaving 10 bases between them. The germline gives CDR1 SGHRS, CDR2 YFSETQ. CDR3 length equals 15 residues. CDR3 in amino acids: CASSLVEGGNTEAFF. CDR3 bases: TGCGCCAGCAGCTTGGTTGAAGGAGGGAACACTGAAGCTTTCTTT.

This clone occurred a few times. The chain uses TRBV7-8 and TRBJ2-1; D ambiguous. CDR1 is SGHVS, CDR2 FQNEAQ, per germline. This CDR3 has 13 amino acids. V was shortened by 0 bases and J by 9 bases, with 9 bases between the two germline ends. Here the CDR3 DNA reads TGTGCCAGCAGCTTAGCGGGATCCGGTGAGCAGTTCTTC. Translation: CASSLAGSGEQFF.

In this sample, this clone turned up many times. Compared with germline, one end of the junction differs, possibly owing to a read error. V usage is TRBV14 and J usage is TRBJ2-7; a possible D gene is TRBD2 (5 bases). The CDR3 spans 15 residues. Germline assignment: CDR1 SGHDN and CDR2 FVKESK. This CDR3 reads CASSHHSLAYSPPTF. The DNA for the CDR3 is TGTGCCAGCAGCCATCACTCGCTAGCTTACTCTCCTCCGACATTC.

The chain couples TRBV11-2 to TRBJ1-1, with D possibly matching TRBD1 (5 bases). This CDR3 contains 15 residues. Germline values: CDR1 SGHAT, CDR2 FQNNGV. V was cut by 5 bases and J by 7 bases, with 20 bases left in between. The CDR3 sequence: CASSRPAARGDEAFF. The CDR3 nucleotides read TGTGCCAGCAGCCGCCCGGCCGCCCGGGGGGATGAAGCTTTCTTT. Full variable domain (remainder filled in from reference TRBV11-2 and TRBJ1-1): EAGVAQSPRYKIIEKRQSVAFWCNPISGHATLYWYQQILGQGPKLLIQFQNNGVVDDSQLPKDRFSAERLKGVDSTLKIQPAKLEDSAVYLCASSRPAARGDEAFFGQGTRLTVV.

V usage is TRBV6-5 and J usage is TRBJ1-5, with TRBD1 identical over 7 bases. J lost 6 bases, V lost 6 bases, and 8 bases had no gene match. The germline V gene has CDR1 MNHEY and CDR2 SVGAGI. This CDR3 contains 14 residues. CDR3 region: CASSRDRDGQPQHF. CDR3 nucleotides: TGTGCCAGCAGCCGCGACAGGGACGGTCAGCCCCAGCATTTT.

V and J are TRBV19 and TRBJ1-5, with D uncertain. V was shortened by 8 bases and J by 0 bases, with 14 bases between the two germline ends. Per the germline V gene, CDR1 is LNHDA and CDR2 is SQIVND (reference sequence). CDR3 length: 15 residues. The CDR3 loop is CASQTKYLSNQPQHF. The DNA for the CDR3 is TGTGCCAGTCAAACTAAATACCTTAGCAATCAGCCCCAGCATTTT.

The chain combines TRBV30 with TRBJ1-6; 7 bases align to TRBD1. Germline V lookup: CDR1 GTSNPN, CDR2 SVGIG (reference sequence). The CDR3 covers 20 residues. J lost 6 bases, V lost 4 bases, and 24 bases had no gene match. CDR3 bases: TGTGCCTGGACCCAAGGGACCGGGACAGATCGGGTCGGATTTAATTCACCCCTCCACTTT. As protein: CAWTQGTGTDRVGFNSPLHF.

This clone was found many times. V gene TRBV19 combines with J gene TRBJ1-2, with D perhaps TRBD1 (5 bases). Germline CDR1 LNHDA, CDR2 SQIVND (reference sequence). This CDR3 region has 14 residues. Trimming cost V 7 bases and J 3 bases, with 15 bases left between them. The CDR3 coding sequence is TGTGCCAGTACGGCGGGGGGATTGGACTATGGCTACACCTTC. It is translated as CASTAGGLDYGYTF.

This clone was seen a handful of times. This chain links TRBV19 with TRBJ1-2; possible D gene TRBD1, 6 bases. V was pared by 7 bases and J by 0 bases, with 12 bases between. Per germline, CDR1 LNHDA and CDR2 SQIVND (reference sequence). CDR3 size: 14 residues. CDR3 coding DNA: TGTGCCAGTACACAGGGCACTACTAACTATGGCTACACCTTC. Translating it yields CASTQGTTNYGYTF.

This clone was found a few times. The chain employs TRBV9 and TRBJ1-1, with 7 positions matching TRBD1. CDR1 is SGDLS and CDR2 is YYNGEE in the germline V gene. Trimming at V came to 4 bases and at J to 1 base, leaving 4 bases not matched to a gene. This CDR3 has 14 residues. The CDR3 spells CASSLQGQNTEAFF. For the CDR3, the DNA is TGTGCCAGCAGCTTACAGGGGCAGAACACTGAAGCTTTCTTT. The complete variable domain, with remaining parts taken from reference TRBV9 and TRBJ1-1, reads DSGVTQTPKHLITATGQRVTLRCSPRSGDLSVYWYQQSLDQGLQFLIQYYNGEERAKGNILERFSAQQFPDLHSELNLSSLELGDSALYFCASSLQGQNTEAFFGQGTRLTVV.

This clone has a handful of counts. This rearrangement joins TRBV4-2 to TRBJ1-2; 11 bases line up with TRBD1. Germline values: CDR1 LGHNA, CDR2 YNFKEQ. V was pared by 4 bases and J by 8 bases, with 3 bases of the junction left unmatched. The CDR3 runs 13 residues. CDR3 amino acids: CASSPDRGRGYTF. Here the CDR3 DNA reads TGTGCCAGCAGCCCGGACAGGGGGCGAGGCTACACCTTC.

This chain connects TRBV4-3 to TRBJ2-3; tentatively, D is TRBD2 (7 bases). This CDR3 has 16 amino acids. The germline V gene has CDR1 LGHNA and CDR2 YSLEER. V lost 0 bases and J 4 bases, leaving 14 bases between the germline ends. CDR3 residues: CASSQEPRGGADTQYF. CDR3 nucleotide sequence: TGCGCCAGCAGCCAAGAACCCAGAGGGGGGGCAGATACGCAGTATTTT.

This rearrangement joins TRBV10-2 to TRBJ1-2; D not certain. The CDR3 spans 14 residues. V was pared by 6 bases and J by 6 bases, with 17 bases between. CDR1 and CDR2 (germline): WSHSY, SAAADI. The CDR3 loop reads CASRAFRGRNGYTF. In DNA form, the CDR3 reads TGCGCCAGCAGAGCCTTCAGAGGGCGAAATGGCTACACCTTC.

This clone was seen at least ten times. The chain joins TRBV2 to TRBJ2-1, with 7 bases aligning to TRBD2. Trimming at V came to 9 bases and at J to 7 bases, leaving 6 bases not matched to a gene. Germline V gene lookup returns CDR1 SNHLY and CDR2 FYNNEI. The CDR3 is made up of 12 amino acids. CDR3 region: CARSGGRNEQFF. In DNA form, the CDR3 reads TGTGCCAGGTCGGGGGGTCGTAATGAGCAGTTCTTC.

Points on this clone: The junction departs from the called germline gene at one end, perhaps through a read error. This chain links TRBV7-7 with TRBJ1-2, with 9 bases identical to TRBD1. The CDR3 contains 16 residues. In germline, CDR1 is SSHAT, CDR2 FNYEAQ (reference sequence). The CDR3: CASSFSHRGRVYGYTF. For the CDR3, the DNA is TGTGCTAGCAGCTTCTCCCACAGGGGGCGGGTCTATGGCTACACCTTC.

A few counts support this clone. The CDR3 DNA reads TGTGCCAGCAGTGCCCAAACAGGGGGCTATGGCTACACCTTC. This encodes CASSAQTGGYGYTF. The genes are TRBV28 and TRBJ1-2; 8 bases map to TRBD1. The CDR3 length is 14 residues. V lost 5 bases, J lost 4 bases, and 6 bases stayed unmatched. Germline V gene lookup returns CDR1 MDHEN and CDR2 SYDVKM.

In its sample, this clone was seen many times. The chain has TRBV5-6 and TRBJ2-5; D not resolved. V lost 0 bases and J 3 bases, leaving 15 bases between the germline ends. CDR3 length equals 16 residues. The germline CDR1 and CDR2 sequences are SGHDT and YYEEEE. CDR3 in amino acids: CASSLVGTGQEETQYF. In DNA form, the CDR3 reads TGTGCCAGCAGCTTGGTCGGTACTGGGCAGGAAGAGACCCAGTACTTC.

The chain combines TRBV2 with TRBJ2-5; D gene unclear. Germline V gives CDR1 SNHLY, CDR2 FYNNEI. Trimming shortened V by 5 bases and J by 5 bases, and 9 bases separated the two germline ends. CDR3 size: 12 residues. The DNA for the CDR3 is TGTGCCAGCAGTTCTACTGCGGAGACCCAGTACTTC. Protein sequence: CASSSTAETQYF. The whole variable domain, filled in from reference TRBV2 and TRBJ2-5, reads EPEVTQTPSHQVTQMGQEVILRCVPISNHLYFYWYRQILGQKVEFLVSFYNNEISEKSEIFDDQFSVERPDGSNFTLKIRSTKLEDSAMYFCASSSTAETQYFGPGTRLLVL.

The chain carries TRBV7-2 and TRBJ2-3, with 9 bases fitting TRBD2. V gave up 1 base and J gave up 2 bases; unmatched junction bases: 10. In germline, CDR1 is SGHTA, CDR2 FQGNSA. CDR3 length: 18 amino acids. The CDR3 DNA is TGTGCCAGCAGCTTAGGGGGATTTAGCGGGGGATCCACAGATACGCAGTATTTT. Translation: CASSLGGFSGGSTDTQYF.

The V gene is TRBV6-1, the J gene TRBJ1-2, with D unclear. CDR3 length equals 12 residues. Germline V gene data show CDR1 as MNHNS and CDR2 as SASEGT. Between the trimmed V and J ends, which lost 3 bases and 1 base, there was a span of 3 bases. The DNA of the CDR3 is TGTGCCAGCAGTGAGAATAACTATGGCTACACCTTC. It yields the protein CASSENNYGYTF.

V usage is TRBV18 and J usage is TRBJ2-6, with TRBD1 as a possible D gene (6 bases). The length of the CDR3 is 17 residues. Trimming stripped 3 bases from V and 0 bases from J, with 12 bases between. CDR1 is KGHSH, CDR2 LQKENI, per germline. CDR3 nucleotide sequence: TGTGCCAGCTCACCTCGACAGGTCAACTCTGGGGCCAACGTCCTGACTTTC. This codes for CASSPRQVNSGANVLTF.

A remark on this clone: This sample includes further DNA sequences coding for the same CDR3. The rearrangement uses TRBV7-9 and TRBJ1-2; D is undetermined. V lost 1 base and J 5 bases, leaving 8 bases between the germline ends. The CDR3 has 13 residues. The germline V gene encodes CDR1 SEHNR and CDR2 FQNEAQ (reference sequence). The CDR3 here is CASSLDSGYGYTF. CDR3 in DNA: TGTGCCAGCAGCTTAGACAGCGGATATGGCTACACCTTC.

In its sample, this clone was seen a few times. In the same sample, other DNA sequences code for this CDR3. The genes are TRBV30 and TRBJ1-2, with 7 nucleotides matching TRBD1. There are 13 residues in the CDR3. The V gene end was trimmed by 4 bases and the J gene end by 4 bases; junction bases not matched to a gene: 6. CDR1 GTSNPN and CDR2 SVGIG come from the germline V gene (reference sequence). The CDR3 region has the DNA TGTGCCTGGAACCGGGACAGACCCTATGGCTACACCTTC. It codes for CAWNRDRPYGYTF.